The present T cell receptor (beta chain) was sequenced within a study of glioma-infiltrating T cells after dendritic cell vaccination. Produced via immunoSEQ multiplex PCR; TCRdb's table is partial and in-frame only. This table has 100,000 or so clones, about nine tenths appearing once. Sequencing used blood, obtained before dendritic cell vaccination. The TCR originated in a human donor with glioblastoma.

In DNA, the CDR3 is TGCGCCAGCAGCTTGAATCCACAGGGGGACATCTACGAGCAGTACTTC. The encoded protein is CASSLNPQGDIYEQYF. This rearrangement joins TRBV5-1 to TRBJ2-7, with TRBD1 identical over 8 bases. Germline V lookup: CDR1 SGHRS, CDR2 YFSETQ. CDR3 size: 16 residues. Unmatched junction bases numbered 9, after V lost 1 base and J lost 3 bases.